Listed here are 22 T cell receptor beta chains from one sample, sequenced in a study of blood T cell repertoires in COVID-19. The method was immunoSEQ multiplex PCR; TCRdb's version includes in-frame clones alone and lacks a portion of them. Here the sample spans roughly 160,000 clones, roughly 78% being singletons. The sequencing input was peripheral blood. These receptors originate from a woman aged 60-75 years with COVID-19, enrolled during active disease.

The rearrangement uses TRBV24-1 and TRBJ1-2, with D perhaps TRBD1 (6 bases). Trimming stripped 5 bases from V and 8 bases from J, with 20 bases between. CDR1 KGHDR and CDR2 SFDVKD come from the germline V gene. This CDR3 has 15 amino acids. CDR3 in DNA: TGTGCCACCAGTGGCCTGGCGGCAGGGGAACGAGGCTACACCTTC. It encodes CATSGLAAGERGYTF.

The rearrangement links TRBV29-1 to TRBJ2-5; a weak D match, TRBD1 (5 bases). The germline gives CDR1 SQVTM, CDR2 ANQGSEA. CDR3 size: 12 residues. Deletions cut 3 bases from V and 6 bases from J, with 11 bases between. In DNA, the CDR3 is TGCAGCGTTGATCAGGGAATGAAGACCCAGTACTTC. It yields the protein CSVDQGMKTQYF. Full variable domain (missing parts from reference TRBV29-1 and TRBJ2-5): SAVISQKPSRDICQRGTSLTIQCQVDSQVTMMFWYRQQPGQSLTLIATANQGSEATYESGFVIDKFPISRPNLTFSTLTVSNMSPEDSSIYLCSVDQGMKTQYFGPGTRLLVL.

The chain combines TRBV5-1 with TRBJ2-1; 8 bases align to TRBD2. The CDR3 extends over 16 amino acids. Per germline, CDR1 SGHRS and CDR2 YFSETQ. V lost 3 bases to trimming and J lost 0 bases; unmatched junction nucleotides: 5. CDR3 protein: CASSSLAVSSYNEQFF. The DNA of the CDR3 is TGCGCCAGCAGCTCACTAGCGGTTAGCTCCTACAATGAGCAGTTCTTC.

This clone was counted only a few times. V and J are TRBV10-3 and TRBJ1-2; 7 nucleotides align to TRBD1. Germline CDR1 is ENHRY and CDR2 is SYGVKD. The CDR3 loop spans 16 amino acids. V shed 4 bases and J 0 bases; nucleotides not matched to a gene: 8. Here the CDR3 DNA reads TGTGCCATCAGTGCAGCTCCGGGACAGTCTAACTATGGCTACACCTTC. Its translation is CAISAAPGQSNYGYTF.

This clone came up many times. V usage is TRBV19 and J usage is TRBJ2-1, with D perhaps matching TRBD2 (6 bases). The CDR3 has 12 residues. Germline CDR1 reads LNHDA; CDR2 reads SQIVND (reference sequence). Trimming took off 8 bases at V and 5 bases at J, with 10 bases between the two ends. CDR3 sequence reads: CASLGTHNEQFF. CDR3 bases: TGTGCCAGTTTAGGGACTCACAATGAGCAGTTCTTC. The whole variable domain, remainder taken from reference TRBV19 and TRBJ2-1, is DGGITQSPKYLFRKEGQNVTLSCEQNLNHDAMYWYRQDPGQGLRLIYYSQIVNDFQKGDIAEGYSVSREKKESFPLTVTSAQKNPTAFYLCASLGTHNEQFFGPGTRLTVL.

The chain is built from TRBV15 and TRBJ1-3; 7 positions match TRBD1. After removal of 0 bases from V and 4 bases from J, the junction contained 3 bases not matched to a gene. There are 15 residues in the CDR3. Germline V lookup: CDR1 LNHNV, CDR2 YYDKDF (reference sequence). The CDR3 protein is CATSRDVGQGNTIYF. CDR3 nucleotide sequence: TGTGCCACCAGCAGAGATGTGGGACAGGGAAACACCATATATTTT.

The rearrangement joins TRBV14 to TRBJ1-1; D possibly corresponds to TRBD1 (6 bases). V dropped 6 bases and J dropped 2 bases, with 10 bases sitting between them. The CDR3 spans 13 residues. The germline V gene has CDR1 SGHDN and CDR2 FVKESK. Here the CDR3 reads CASSRTVNTEAFF. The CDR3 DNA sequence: TGTGCCAGCAGTCGGACAGTTAACACTGAAGCTTTCTTT.

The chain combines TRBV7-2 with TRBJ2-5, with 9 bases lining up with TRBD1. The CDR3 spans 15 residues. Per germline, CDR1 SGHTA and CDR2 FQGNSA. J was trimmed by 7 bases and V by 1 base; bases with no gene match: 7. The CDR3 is CASSLVVETGGTQYF. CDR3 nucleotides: TGTGCCAGCAGCTTAGTTGTAGAGACAGGGGGGACCCAGTACTTC.

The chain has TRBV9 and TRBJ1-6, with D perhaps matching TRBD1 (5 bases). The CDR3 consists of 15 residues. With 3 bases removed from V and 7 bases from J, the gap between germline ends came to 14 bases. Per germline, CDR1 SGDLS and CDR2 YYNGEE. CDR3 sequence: CASSAGGDPNSPLHF. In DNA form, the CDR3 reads TGTGCCAGCAGCGCGGGGGGGGACCCGAATTCACCCCTCCACTTT.

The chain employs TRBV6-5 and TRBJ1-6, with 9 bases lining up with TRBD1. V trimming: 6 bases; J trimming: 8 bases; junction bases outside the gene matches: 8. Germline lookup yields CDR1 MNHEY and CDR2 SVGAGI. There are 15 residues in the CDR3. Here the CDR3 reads CASRINRGPDSPLHF. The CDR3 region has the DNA TGTGCCAGCAGGATAAACAGGGGGCCGGATTCACCCCTCCACTTT.

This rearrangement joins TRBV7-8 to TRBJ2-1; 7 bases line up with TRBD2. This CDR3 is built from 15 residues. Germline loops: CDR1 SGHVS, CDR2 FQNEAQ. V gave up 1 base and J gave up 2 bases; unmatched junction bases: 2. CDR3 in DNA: TGTGCCAGCAGCTTAGGGGAGGGGACCTACAATGAGCAGTTCTTC. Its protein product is CASSLGEGTYNEQFF.

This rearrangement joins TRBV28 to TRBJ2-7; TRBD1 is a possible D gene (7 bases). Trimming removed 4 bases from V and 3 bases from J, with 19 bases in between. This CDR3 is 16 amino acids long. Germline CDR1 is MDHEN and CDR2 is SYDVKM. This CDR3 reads CASSYWDSQGLYEQYF. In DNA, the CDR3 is TGTGCCAGCAGTTATTGGGACAGCCAGGGACTCTACGAGCAGTACTTC. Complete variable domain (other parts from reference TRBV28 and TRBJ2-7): DVKVTQSSRYLVKRTGEKVFLECVQDMDHENMFWYRQDPGLGLRLIYFSYDVKMKEKGDIPEGYSVSREKKERFSLILESASTNQTSMYLCASSYWDSQGLYEQYFGPGTRLTVT.

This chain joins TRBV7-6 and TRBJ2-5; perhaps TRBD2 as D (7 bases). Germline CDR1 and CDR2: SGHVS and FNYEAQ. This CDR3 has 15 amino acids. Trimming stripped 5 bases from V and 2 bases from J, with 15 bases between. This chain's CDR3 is CASSRNGGRQETQYF. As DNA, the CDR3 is TGTGCCAGCAGCCGAAACGGGGGGCGTCAAGAGACCCAGTACTTC.

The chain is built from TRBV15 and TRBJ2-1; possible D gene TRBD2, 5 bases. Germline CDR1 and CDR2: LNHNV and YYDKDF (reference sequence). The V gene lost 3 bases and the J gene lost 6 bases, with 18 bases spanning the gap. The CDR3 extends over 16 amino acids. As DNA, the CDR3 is TGTGCCACCAGCAGGGAGGCGTTAGGCCTGCCCAATGAGCAGTTCTTC. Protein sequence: CATSREALGLPNEQFF.

For the CDR3, the DNA is TGCAGCGTTGCGAACTCGGGAAATGAAAAACTGTTTTTT. It codes for CSVANSGNEKLFF. V is TRBV29-1 and J is TRBJ1-4; D ambiguous. The CDR3 extends over 13 amino acids. Germline CDR1 SQVTM, CDR2 ANQGSEA. Trimming stripped 4 bases from V and 5 bases from J, with 11 bases between. Drawing the rest from reference TRBV29-1 and TRBJ1-4, the complete variable domain is SAVISQKPSRDICQRGTSLTIQCQVDSQVTMMFWYRQQPGQSLTLIATANQGSEATYESGFVIDKFPISRPNLTFSTLTVSNMSPEDSSIYLCSVANSGNEKLFFGSGTQLSVL.

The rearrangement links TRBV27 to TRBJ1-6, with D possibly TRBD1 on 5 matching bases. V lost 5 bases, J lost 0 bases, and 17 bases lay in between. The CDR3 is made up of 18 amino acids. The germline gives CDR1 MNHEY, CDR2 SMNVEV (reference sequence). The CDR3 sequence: CASSSPGGASSYNSPLHF. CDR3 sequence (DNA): TGTGCCAGCAGTAGCCCGGGCGGGGCGAGCTCCTATAATTCACCCCTCCACTTT.

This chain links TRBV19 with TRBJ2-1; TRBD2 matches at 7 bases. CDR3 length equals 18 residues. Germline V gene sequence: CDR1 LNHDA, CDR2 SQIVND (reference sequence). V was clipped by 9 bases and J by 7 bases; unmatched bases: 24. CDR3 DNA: TGTGCCAGCCGAAGCCGTGGGGGGGGGTCAATTCTGGTGAATGAGCAGTTCTTC. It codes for CASRSRGGGSILVNEQFF.

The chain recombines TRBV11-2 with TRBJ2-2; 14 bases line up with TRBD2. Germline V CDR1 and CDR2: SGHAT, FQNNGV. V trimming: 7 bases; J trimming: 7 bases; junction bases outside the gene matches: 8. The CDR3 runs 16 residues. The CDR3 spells CASTQTSGGAGGELFF. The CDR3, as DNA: TGTGCCAGCACCCAGACTAGCGGGGGGGCAGGCGGGGAGCTGTTTTTT.

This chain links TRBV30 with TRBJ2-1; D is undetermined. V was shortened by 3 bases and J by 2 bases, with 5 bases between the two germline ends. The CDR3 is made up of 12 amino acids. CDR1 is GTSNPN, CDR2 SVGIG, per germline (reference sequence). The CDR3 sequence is CAWSPAYNEQFF. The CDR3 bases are TGTGCCTGGAGCCCGGCCTACAATGAGCAGTTCTTC.

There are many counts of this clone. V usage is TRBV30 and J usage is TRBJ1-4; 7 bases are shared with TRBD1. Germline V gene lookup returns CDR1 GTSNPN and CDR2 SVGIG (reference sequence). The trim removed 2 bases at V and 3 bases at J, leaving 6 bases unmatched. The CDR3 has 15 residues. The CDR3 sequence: CAWSSDRAANEKLFF. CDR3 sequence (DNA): TGTGCCTGGAGTTCCGACAGGGCGGCTAATGAAAAACTGTTTTTT.

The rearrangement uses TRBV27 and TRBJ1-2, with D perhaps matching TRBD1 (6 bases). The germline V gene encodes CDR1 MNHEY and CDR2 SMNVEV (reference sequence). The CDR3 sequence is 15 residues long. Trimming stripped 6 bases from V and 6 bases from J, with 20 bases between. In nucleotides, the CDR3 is TGTGCCAGCAGCCAAGCCCCCAGGGGTGCGCATGGCTACACCTTC. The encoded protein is CASSQAPRGAHGYTF.

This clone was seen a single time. The CDR3 protein is CASSGRSGGITDTQYF. The CDR3 nucleotides read TGTGCCAGCAGTGGACGGTCGGGGGGAATCACAGATACGCAGTATTTT. The rearrangement links TRBV27 to TRBJ2-3; 7 bases are a match to TRBD2. With V trimmed by 5 bases and J by 2 bases, 10 bases remained unmatched. This CDR3 spans 16 amino acids. Germline CDR1 MNHEY, CDR2 SMNVEV (reference sequence).